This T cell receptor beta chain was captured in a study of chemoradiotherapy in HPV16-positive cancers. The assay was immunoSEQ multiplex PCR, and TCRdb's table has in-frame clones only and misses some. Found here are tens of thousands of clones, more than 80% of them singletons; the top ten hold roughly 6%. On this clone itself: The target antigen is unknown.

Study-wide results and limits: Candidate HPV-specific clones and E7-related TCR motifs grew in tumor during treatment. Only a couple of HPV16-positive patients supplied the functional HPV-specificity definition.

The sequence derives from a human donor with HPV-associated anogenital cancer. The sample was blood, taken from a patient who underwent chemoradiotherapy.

In nucleotides, the CDR3 is TGTGCCAGCAGTTCCGCTTCGGGAAACTATGGCTACACCTTC. This translates into CASSSASGNYGYTF. The V call is TRBV6-5, the J call TRBJ1-2; D gene ambiguous. Trimming took off 4 bases at V and 2 bases at J, with 11 bases between the two ends. Germline-derived CDR1 and CDR2 are MNHEY and SVGAGI. The CDR3 runs 14 residues.